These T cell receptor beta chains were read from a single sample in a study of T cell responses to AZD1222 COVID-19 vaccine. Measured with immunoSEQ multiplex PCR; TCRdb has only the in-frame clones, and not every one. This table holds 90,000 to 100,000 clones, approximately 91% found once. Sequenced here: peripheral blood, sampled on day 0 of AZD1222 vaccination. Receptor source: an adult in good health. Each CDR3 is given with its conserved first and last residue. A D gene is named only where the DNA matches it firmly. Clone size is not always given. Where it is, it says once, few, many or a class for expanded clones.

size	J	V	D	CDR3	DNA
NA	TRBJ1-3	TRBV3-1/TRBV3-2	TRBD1	CASTVNDRAGNTIYF	TGTGCCAGCACCGTTAACGACAGGGCGGGAAACACCATATATTTT
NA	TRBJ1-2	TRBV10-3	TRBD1	CASNTGGGYTF	TGTGCCAGCAACACAGGGGGCGGCTACACCTTC
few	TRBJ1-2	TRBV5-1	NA	CASSLGGENYGYTF	TGCGCCAGCAGCTTAGGCGGTGAGAACTATGGCTACACCTTC
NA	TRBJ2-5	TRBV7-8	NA	CASSPTGSPVRGTQYF	TGTGCCAGCAGCCCCACCGGGTCGCCCGTTAGGGGGACCCAGTACTTC
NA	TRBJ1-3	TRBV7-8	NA	CASSWAAGNTIYF	TGTGCCAGCAGCTGGGCAGCTGGAAACACCATATATTTT
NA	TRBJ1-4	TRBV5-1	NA	CASSGEGATNEKLFF	TGCGCCAGCAGCGGAGAAGGGGCTACTAATGAAAAACTGTTTTTT
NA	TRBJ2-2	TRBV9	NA	CASSVTGELFF	TGTGCCAGCAGCGTGACCGGGGAGCTGTTTTTT
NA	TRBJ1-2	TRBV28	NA	CASSLSPRGYPFGYTF	TGTGCCAGCAGTTTATCGCCCCGAGGGTACCCCTTTGGCTACACCTTC
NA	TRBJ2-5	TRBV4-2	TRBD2	CASSQAWASGGARETQYF	TGTGCCAGCAGCCAAGCTTGGGCTAGCGGGGGGGCGAGGGAGACCCAGTACTTC
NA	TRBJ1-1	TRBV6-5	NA	CASSSATEAFF	TGTGCCAGCAGTTCGGCGACTGAAGCTTTCTTT
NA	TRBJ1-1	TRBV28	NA	CASSFVWKPHEAFF	TGTGCCAGCAGTTTCGTCTGGAAGCCGCATGAAGCTTTCTTT
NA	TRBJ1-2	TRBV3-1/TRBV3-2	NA	CASSQDPSPREYGYTF	TGTGCCAGCAGCCAAGATCCGTCACCTAGGGAGTATGGCTACACCTTC
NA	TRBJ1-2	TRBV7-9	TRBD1	CASSRPDRAGYGDTF	TGTGCCAGCAGCCGACCGGACAGGGCAGGGTATGGCGACACCTTC
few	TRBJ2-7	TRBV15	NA	CATSEQVGTLEQYF	TGTGCCACCAGCGAACAGGTAGGGACTCTCGAGCAGTACTTC
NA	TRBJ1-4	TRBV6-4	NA	CALHLTWDGVFGKLFF	TGTGCCCTACACCTGACCTGGGACGGGGTTTTCGGAAAACTGTTTTTT
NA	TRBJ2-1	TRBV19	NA	CASSIIWGKVGEQFF	TGTGCCAGTAGTATAATTTGGGGGAAGGTCGGTGAGCAGTTCTTC
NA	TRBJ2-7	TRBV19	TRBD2	CASSIDLAERGTYEQYF	TGTGCCAGTAGTATAGATCTCGCCGAGCGGGGGACCTACGAGCAGTACTTC
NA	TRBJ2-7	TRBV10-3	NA	CAISDTGYDSYEQYF	TGTGCCATCAGTGACACAGGCTATGACTCCTACGAGCAGTACTTC
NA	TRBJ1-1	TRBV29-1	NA	CSVGPDLNTEAFF	TGCAGCGTTGGACCGGACTTGAACACTGAAGCTTTCTTT
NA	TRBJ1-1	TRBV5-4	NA	CASSRGSGGTEAFF	TGTGCCAGCAGCCGCGGTAGTGGGGGGACTGAAGCTTTCTTT
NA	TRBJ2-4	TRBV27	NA	CASSRAGQQNIQYF	TGTGCCAGCAGTCGGGCGGGGCAGCAAAACATTCAGTACTTC
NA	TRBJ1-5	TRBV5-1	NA	CASSLGIQGGSNQPQHF	TGCGCCAGCAGCTTGGGGATACAGGGAGGAAGCAATCAGCCCCAGCATTTT
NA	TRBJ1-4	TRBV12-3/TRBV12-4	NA	CASSFSGYEKLFF	TGTGCCAGCAGTTTCTCTGGATATGAAAAACTGTTTTTT
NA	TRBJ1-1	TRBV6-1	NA	CASSEAGRDTEAFF	TGTGCCAGCAGTGAAGCAGGCAGGGACACTGAAGCTTTCTTT
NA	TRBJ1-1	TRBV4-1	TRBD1	CASREVSGRGMGNTEAFF	TGCGCCAGCAGAGAGGTTTCGGGCAGGGGGATGGGGAACACTGAAGCTTTCTTT
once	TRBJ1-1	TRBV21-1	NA	CASSKRSGGTEAFF	TGTGCCAGCAGCAAAAGGTCAGGGGGCACTGAAGCTTTCTTT
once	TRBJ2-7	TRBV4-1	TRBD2	CASSQSIGLRTSWPLEQYF	TGCGCCAGCAGCCAATCGATTGGACTTCGGACTAGCTGGCCCCTCGAGCAGTACTTC
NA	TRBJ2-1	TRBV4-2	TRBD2	CASSQVGAGGPYNEQFF	TGTGCCAGCAGCCAAGTTGGAGCGGGGGGGCCTTACAATGAGCAGTTCTTC
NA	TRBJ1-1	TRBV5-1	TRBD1	CASSLGTGASGGRAEAFF	TGCGCCAGCAGCTTGGGGACAGGAGCTTCAGGAGGAAGGGCTGAAGCTTTCTTT
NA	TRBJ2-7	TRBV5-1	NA	CASSLIGTGEQYF	TGCGCCAGCAGCTTGATAGGGACCGGCGAGCAGTACTTC
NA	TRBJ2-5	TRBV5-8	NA	CASSIQETQYF	TGTGCCAGCAGCATCCAAGAGACCCAGTACTTC
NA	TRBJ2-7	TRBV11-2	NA	CASSFSSPYEQYF	TGTGCCAGCAGCTTCAGTAGTCCCTACGAGCAGTACTTC
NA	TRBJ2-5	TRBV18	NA	CASSLDKSKYF	TGTGCCAGCTCACTAGACAAGTCAAAGTACTTC
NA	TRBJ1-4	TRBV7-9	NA	CASSLRNQRGEKLFF	TGTGCCAGCAGCTTACGGAATCAGAGAGGTGAAAAACTGTTTTTT
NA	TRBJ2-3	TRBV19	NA	CASTHLSGDTQYF	TGTGCCAGTACTCACCTGAGCGGAGATACGCAGTATTTT
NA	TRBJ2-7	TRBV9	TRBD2	CASSVGTGGRYEQYF	TGTGCCAGCAGCGTAGGGACGGGGGGGCGGTACGAGCAGTACTTC
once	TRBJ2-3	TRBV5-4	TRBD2	CASSLEAGVRTDTQYF	TGTGCCAGCAGCTTGGAGGCGGGGGTTAGAACAGATACGCAGTATTTT
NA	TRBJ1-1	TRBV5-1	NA	CASSLEWQGRAFF	TGCGCCAGCAGCTTGGAGTGGCAGGGAAGGGCTTTCTTT
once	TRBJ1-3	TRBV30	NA	CAWIKDLTNSGNTIYF	TGTGCCTGGATCAAGGACCTAACTAACTCTGGAAACACCATATATTTT
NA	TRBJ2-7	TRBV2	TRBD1	CASSVDRVVDEQYF	TGTGCCAGCAGTGTTGACAGGGTGGTAGACGAGCAGTACTTC
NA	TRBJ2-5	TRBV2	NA	CASSDARTETQYF	TGTGCCAGCAGTGACGCCCGGACTGAGACCCAGTACTTC